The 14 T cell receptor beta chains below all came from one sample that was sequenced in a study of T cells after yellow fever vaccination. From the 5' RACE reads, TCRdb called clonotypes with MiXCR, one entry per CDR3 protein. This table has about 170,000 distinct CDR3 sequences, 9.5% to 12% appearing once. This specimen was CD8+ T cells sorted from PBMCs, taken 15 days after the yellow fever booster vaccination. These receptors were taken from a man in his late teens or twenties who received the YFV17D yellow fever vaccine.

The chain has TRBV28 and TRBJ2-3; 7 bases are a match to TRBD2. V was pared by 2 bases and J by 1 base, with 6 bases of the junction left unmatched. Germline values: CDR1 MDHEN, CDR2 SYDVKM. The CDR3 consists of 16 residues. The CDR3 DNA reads TGTGCCAGCAGTTTACCCTGGGGGGGTGGCACAGATACGCAGTATTTT. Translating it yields CASSLPWGGGTDTQYF.

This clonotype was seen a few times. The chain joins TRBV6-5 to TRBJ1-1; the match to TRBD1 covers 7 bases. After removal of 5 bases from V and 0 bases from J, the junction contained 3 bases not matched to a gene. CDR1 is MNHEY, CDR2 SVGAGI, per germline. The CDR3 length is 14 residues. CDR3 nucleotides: TGTGCCAGCAGTATGGGACAGATGAACACTGAAGCTTTCTTT. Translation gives CASSMGQMNTEAFF.

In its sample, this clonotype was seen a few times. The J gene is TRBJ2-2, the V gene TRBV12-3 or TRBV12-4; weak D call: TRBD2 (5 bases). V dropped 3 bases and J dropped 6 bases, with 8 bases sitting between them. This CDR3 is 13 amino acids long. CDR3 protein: CASSLASPGELFF. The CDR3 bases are TGTGCCAGCAGTTTGGCTAGCCCCGGGGAGCTGTTTTTT.

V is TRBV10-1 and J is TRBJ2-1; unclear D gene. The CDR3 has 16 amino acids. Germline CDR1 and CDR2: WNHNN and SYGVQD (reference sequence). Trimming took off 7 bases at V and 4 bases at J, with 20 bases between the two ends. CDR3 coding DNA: TGCGCCAGCAAGTTAGACTCCCATCTTACGTACAATGAGCAGTTCTTC. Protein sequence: CASKLDSHLTYNEQFF.

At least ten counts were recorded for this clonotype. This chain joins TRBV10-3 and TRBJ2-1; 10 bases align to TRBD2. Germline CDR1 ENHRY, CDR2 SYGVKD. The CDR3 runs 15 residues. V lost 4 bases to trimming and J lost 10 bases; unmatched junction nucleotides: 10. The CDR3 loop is CAISAGTSEVTEQFF. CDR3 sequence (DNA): TGTGCCATCAGTGCGGGGACTAGCGAGGTCACGGAGCAGTTCTTC.

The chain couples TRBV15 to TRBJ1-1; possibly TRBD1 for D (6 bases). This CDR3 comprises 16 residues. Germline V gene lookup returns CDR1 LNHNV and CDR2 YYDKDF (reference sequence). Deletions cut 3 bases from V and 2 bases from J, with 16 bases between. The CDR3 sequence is CATSRLGGRENTEAFF. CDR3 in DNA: TGTGCCACCAGCAGGCTAGGGGGTAGGGAAAACACTGAAGCTTTCTTT.

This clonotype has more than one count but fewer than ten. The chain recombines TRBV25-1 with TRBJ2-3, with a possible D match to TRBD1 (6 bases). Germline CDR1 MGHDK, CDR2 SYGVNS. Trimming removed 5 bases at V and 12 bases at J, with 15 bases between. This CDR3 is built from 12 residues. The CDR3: CASSQTPGVQYF. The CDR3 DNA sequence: TGTGCCAGCAGTCAAACCCCAGGGGTCCAGTATTTT.

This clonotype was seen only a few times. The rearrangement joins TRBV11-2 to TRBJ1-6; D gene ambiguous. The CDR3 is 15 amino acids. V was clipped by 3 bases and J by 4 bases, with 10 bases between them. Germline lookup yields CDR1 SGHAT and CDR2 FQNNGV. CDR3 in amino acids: CASSFGDFYNSPLHF. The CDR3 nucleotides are TGTGCCAGCAGCTTTGGGGATTTTTATAATTCACCCCTCCACTTT.

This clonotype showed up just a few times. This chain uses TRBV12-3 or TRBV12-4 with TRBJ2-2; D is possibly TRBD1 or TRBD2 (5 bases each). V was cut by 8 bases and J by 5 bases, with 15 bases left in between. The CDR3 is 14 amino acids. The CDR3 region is CASGPYGGTGELFF. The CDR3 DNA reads TGTGCCAGCGGTCCTTATGGGGGAACCGGGGAGCTGTTTTTT.

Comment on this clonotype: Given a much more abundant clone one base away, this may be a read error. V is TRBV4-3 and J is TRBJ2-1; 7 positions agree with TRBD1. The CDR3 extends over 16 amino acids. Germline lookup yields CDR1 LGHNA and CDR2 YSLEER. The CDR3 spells CDSSQEAPQGLDEQFF. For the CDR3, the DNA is TGCGACAGCAGCCAAGAAGCCCCACAGGGGTTGGATGAGCAGTTCTTC.

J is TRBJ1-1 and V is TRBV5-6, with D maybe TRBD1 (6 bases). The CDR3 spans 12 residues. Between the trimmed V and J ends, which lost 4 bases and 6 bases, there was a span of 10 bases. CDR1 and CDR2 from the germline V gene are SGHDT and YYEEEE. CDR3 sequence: CASSDQGPEAFF. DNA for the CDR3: TGTGCCAGCAGCGACCAGGGGCCTGAAGCTTTCTTT.

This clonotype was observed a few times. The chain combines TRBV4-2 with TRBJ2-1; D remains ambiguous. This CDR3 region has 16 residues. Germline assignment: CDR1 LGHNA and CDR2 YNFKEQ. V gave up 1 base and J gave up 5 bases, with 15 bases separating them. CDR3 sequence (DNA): TGTGCCAGCAGCCAAGCATATGGGGAATCTCACAATGAGCAGTTCTTC. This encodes CASSQAYGESHNEQFF.

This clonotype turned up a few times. The CDR3 here is CASSQAESGEETQYF. Written as DNA, the CDR3 is TGCGCCAGCAGCCAAGCTGAGTCTGGGGAGGAGACCCAGTACTTC. This chain joins TRBV4-1 and TRBJ2-5; D is possibly TRBD2 (5 bases). Germline lookup yields CDR1 MGHRA and CDR2 YSYEKL. The CDR3 consists of 15 residues. Deletions cut 1 base from V and 5 bases from J, with 14 bases between.

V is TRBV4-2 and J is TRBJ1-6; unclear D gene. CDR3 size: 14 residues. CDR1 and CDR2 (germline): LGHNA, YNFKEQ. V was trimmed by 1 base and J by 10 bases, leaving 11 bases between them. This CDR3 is CASSQGQEESPLHF. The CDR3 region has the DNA TGTGCCAGCAGCCAAGGGCAGGAAGAATCACCCCTCCACTTT.